Below, 7 T cell receptor beta chains from the same sample are listed, as sequenced in a study of neurological immune-mediated disorders. TCRdb analysed the 5' RACE reads with MiXCR anew, one entry per CDR3 protein. The repertoire holds more than 50,000 distinct CDR3 sequences, with around 3.9% as singletons. The sequenced sample was PBMCs. The receptors here all came from a man aged 30 to 45 with multiple sclerosis.

The sample holds a few counts of this clonotype. The junction and the germline gene differ at one end; a read error may be behind it. The rearrangement joins TRBV7-2 to TRBJ2-5, with 10 bases aligning to TRBD2. This CDR3 is built from 14 residues. Germline-derived CDR1 and CDR2 are SGHTA and FQGNSA. The CDR3 is CASARLAGAETKYF. CDR3 nucleotides: TGTGCCAGCGCCCGGCTAGCGGGGGCGGAGACCAAGTACTTC. Variable domain in full (rest from reference TRBV7-2 and TRBJ2-5): GAGVSQSPSNKVTEKGKDVELRCDPISGHTALYWYRQSLGQGLEFLIYFQGNSAPDKSGLPSDRFSAERTGGSVSTLTIQRTQQEDSAVYLCASARLAGAETKYFGPGTRLLVL.

This clonotype has ten or more counts. The chain uses TRBV9 and TRBJ2-5; 8 positions match TRBD2. Germline values: CDR1 SGDLS, CDR2 YYNGEE. J was trimmed by 4 bases and V by 4 bases; bases with no gene match: 15. The CDR3 consists of 17 residues. Here the CDR3 reads CASSLLGLAKSPETQYF. The CDR3 DNA follows: TGTGCCAGCAGCTTACTAGGACTAGCTAAATCCCCAGAGACCCAGTACTTC. The full variable domain, in which reference TRBV9 and TRBJ2-5 provide the parts outside the CDR3, is DSGVTQTPKHLITATGQRVTLRCSPRSGDLSVYWYQQSLDQGLQFLIQYYNGEERAKGNILERFSAQQFPDLHSELNLSSLELGDSALYFCASSLLGLAKSPETQYFGPGTRLLVL.

V usage is TRBV3-1 and J usage is TRBJ2-7; 11 bases line up with TRBD1. The ends lost 2 bases at V and 2 bases at J; junction bases unmatched: 5. CDR3 length equals 16 residues. Germline loops: CDR1 LGHDT, CDR2 YNNKEL (reference sequence). CDR3 sequence: CASSQYPGQGAYEQYF. The CDR3 nucleotides read TGTGCCAGCAGCCAATACCCGGGACAGGGGGCCTACGAGCAGTACTTC.

This clonotype was found a few times. This sequence joins TRBV20-1 and TRBJ2-3; D is unresolved. The CDR3 is 12 residues long. From germline, CDR1 is DFQATT and CDR2 SNEGSKA (reference sequence). The V and J ends lost 5 bases and 9 bases respectively, with 15 bases between them. DNA for the CDR3: TGCAGTGCTCCTCATTACGGCACCACGCAGTATTTT. This sequence encodes CSAPHYGTTQYF.

This clonotype was seen ten or more times. The rearrangement joins TRBV4-1 to TRBJ2-7; possibly TRBD1 for D (5 bases). V lost 1 base and J lost 4, with 17 bases in between. CDR1 is MGHRA and CDR2 is YSYEKL in the germline V gene. CDR3 size: 16 residues. The CDR3 loop reads CASSQVSRVTLYEQYF. The DNA of the CDR3 is TGCGCCAGCAGCCAAGTAAGCAGGGTGACCTTATACGAGCAGTACTTC.

This clonotype was picked up many times. The chain employs TRBV7-7 and TRBJ1-6; 7 positions agree with TRBD1. The CDR3 has 13 amino acids. CDR1 and CDR2 from the germline V gene are SSHAT and FNYEAQ (reference sequence). Losses at the gene ends were 5 bases for V and 10 bases for J; bases not matched to a gene: 5. The CDR3, as DNA: TGTGCCAGCAGCCCCGACAGGGTCTCACCCCTCCACTTT. As protein: CASSPDRVSPLHF.

Turning to this clonotype: A much larger clone lies a single base off, so this may be a read error. V usage is TRBV7-2 and J usage is TRBJ2-5; D call uncertain. Per the germline V gene, CDR1 is SGHTA and CDR2 is FQGNSA. The CDR3 loop spans 13 amino acids. CDR3 amino acids: CARSSRWQETQYF. The CDR3 DNA follows: TGTGCCAGAAGCTCCAGGTGGCAAGAGACCCAGTACTTC.